Following are 8 T cell receptor beta chains from one sample sequenced in a study of spatial heterogeneity in lung cancer. TCRdb ran MiXCR on the 5' RACE reads and lists one entry per CDR3 protein. The table has about 94,000 distinct CDR3 sequences, roughly a fifth seen once. Time point reported: blood at routine non-recurrence follow-up after resection. The sequenced sample was PBMCs, obtained at follow-up. The origin of the receptors is a male donor with early-stage non-small cell lung cancer.

This clonotype showed up many times. The V gene is TRBV7-2, the J gene TRBJ1-1, with D perhaps matching TRBD1 (6 bases). The CDR3 is made up of 15 amino acids. The V gene's germline CDR1 is SGHTA and CDR2 FQGNSA. V was pared by 0 bases and J by 5 bases, with 13 bases between. CDR3 loop: CASSLAFQRGTEAFF. Written as DNA, the CDR3 is TGTGCCAGCAGCTTAGCCTTTCAAAGGGGGACTGAAGCTTTCTTT.

There are a few counts of this clonotype. J is TRBJ1-2 and V is TRBV24-1; no firm D call. The CDR3 totals 11 residues. Per germline, CDR1 KGHDR and CDR2 SFDVKD. V was clipped by 6 bases and J by 4 bases, with 5 bases between them. CDR3 region: CATSSFYGYTF. Written as DNA, the CDR3 is TGTGCCACCAGTAGTTTCTATGGCTACACCTTC.

This clonotype turned up a few times. The chain joins TRBV6-2 or TRBV6-3 to TRBJ2-1; D uncertain. Germline CDR1 is MNHEY and CDR2 is SVGEGT. The CDR3 length is 11 residues. V gave up 6 bases and J gave up 7 bases, with 7 bases separating them. CDR3 nucleotides: TGTGCCAGCAGCCTTCCTAATGAGCAGTTCTTC. This encodes CASSLPNEQFF.

The chain has TRBV12-3 or TRBV12-4 and TRBJ2-1, with 10 bases matching TRBD1. The V and J ends lost 8 bases and 8 bases, in that order; junction bases with no gene match: 6. CDR3 length: 13 residues. Here the CDR3 reads CASVPGQGYEQFF. CDR3 nucleotide sequence: TGTGCCAGCGTTCCGGGACAGGGGTATGAGCAGTTCTTC.

The chain combines TRBV3-1 with TRBJ2-5; D is uncertain. Germline V gives CDR1 LGHDT, CDR2 YNNKEL (reference sequence). V gave up 7 bases and J gave up 5 bases, with 14 bases separating them. The CDR3 is 13 amino acids. The CDR3 is CASTWTAGETQYF. The CDR3 nucleotides are TGTGCCAGCACCTGGACCGCCGGGGAGACCCAGTACTTC.

The CDR3 nucleotides are TGCAGTGCTAGTGTGCTCGGCCCCGAGGCTTTCTTT. This sequence encodes CSASVLGPEAFF. This chain uses TRBV20-1 with TRBJ1-1; no definite D call. The CDR3 runs 12 residues. Germline V gene sequence: CDR1 DFQATT, CDR2 SNEGSKA (reference sequence). V dropped 3 bases and J dropped 11 bases, with 16 bases sitting between them.

This clonotype was observed a handful of times. CDR3 residues: CSASNWNDSPLHF. For the CDR3, the DNA is TGCAGTGCTAGTAACTGGAACGATTCACCCCTCCACTTT. The J gene is TRBJ1-6, the V gene TRBV20-1; D is ambiguous. The germline V gene has CDR1 DFQATT and CDR2 SNEGSKA (reference sequence). Deletions cut 3 bases from V and 8 bases from J, with 11 bases between. This CDR3 has 13 amino acids.

This clonotype was seen a few times. The gene calls are TRBV19 and TRBJ1-2; the D gene is possibly TRBD1 (5 bases). The CDR3 contains 13 residues. CDR1 is LNHDA, CDR2 SQIVND, per germline (reference sequence). V was cut by 4 bases and J by 8 bases, with 14 bases left in between. The CDR3 protein is CASSTDSRRGYTF. In DNA form, the CDR3 reads TGTGCCAGTAGTACTGACAGCCGGAGAGGCTACACCTTC.